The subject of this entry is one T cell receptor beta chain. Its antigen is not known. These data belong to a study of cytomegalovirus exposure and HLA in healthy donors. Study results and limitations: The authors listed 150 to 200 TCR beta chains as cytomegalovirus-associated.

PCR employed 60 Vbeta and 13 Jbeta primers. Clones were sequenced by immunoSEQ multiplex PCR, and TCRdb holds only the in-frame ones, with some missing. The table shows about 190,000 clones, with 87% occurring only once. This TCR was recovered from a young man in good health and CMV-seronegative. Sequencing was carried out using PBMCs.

The CDR3 nucleotides read TGTGCCAGCAGCGTAGGAGTTGTCGCCCGAAACACCATATATTTT. It translates to CASSVGVVARNTIYF. V and J are TRBV9 and TRBJ1-3; D not certain. V lost 0 bases and J 5 bases, leaving 12 bases between the germline ends. The CDR3 runs to 15 residues. CDR1 and CDR2 (germline): SGDLS, YYNGEE.